Listed here is a single T cell receptor (beta chain). The data derive from a study of shared clonotypes between healthy human individuals. V lost 3 bases and J lost 3; bases outside the gene matches: 9. The CDR3 runs to 16 residues. Germline V CDR1 and CDR2: MNHEY, SMNVEV (reference sequence). TCRdb's copy holds only in-frame clones and misses some; the assay was immunoSEQ multiplex PCR. This table has roughly 1.4 million clones, less than 99% appearing once. The receptor was derived from a man between 25 and 39 years old in good health. This chain uses TRBV27 with TRBJ2-7; 9 nucleotides align to TRBD1. Sequences were obtained from naive CD4+ T cells sorted from blood. Sample subset: CD45RA+ positively selected. The CDR3 DNA reads as TGTGCCAGCAGTTTTCGGGCGACAGGGGGATTCTACGAGCAGTACTTC. Amino acid sequence: CASSFRATGGFYEQYF.